This TCR beta chain stems from a study of PD-L1 blockade in urothelial cancer. Assay: immunoSEQ multiplex PCR; the TCRdb copy retains only in-frame clones and omits some. The sample includes some 120,000 clones, around 89% of them seen just once. Time point indicated: peripheral blood 6 weeks after treatment start. This specimen consisted of PBMCs, obtained around atezolizumab (anti-PD-L1) treatment. The origin of this receptor is a man in his sixties with urothelial cancer.

The CDR3 region has the DNA TGTGCCAGCGGGAGCACTGGGGCCAACGTCCTGACTTTC. Translation gives CASGSTGANVLTF. The J gene is TRBJ2-6, the V gene TRBV7-3; TRBD2 might be the D (5 bases). The CDR3 length is 13 residues. CDR1 and CDR2 from the germline V gene are SGHTA and FQGTGA. Trimming pared 8 bases from V and 2 bases from J, leaving 7 bases between.